The rows below give T cell receptor beta chains drawn from one sample of a study of cytomegalovirus exposure and HLA in healthy donors. The table came from immunoSEQ multiplex PCR; TCRdb's copy has only in-frame clones and leaves some out. The sample lists 150,000 to 200,000 clones, roughly 87% occurring once. Sample: PBMCs. These receptors were collected from a girl in the first two years of life in good health and CMV-seronegative. Both conserved end residues are part of each CDR3. D genes are given only for firm matches. Not all rows give a size; the values are once, few, many and, for expanded clones, a class.

j_gene	v_gene	d_gene	abundance	CDR3aa	CDR3nt
TRBJ2-2	TRBV7-9	.	.	CASSLTDTGELFF	TGTGCCAGCAGCTTGACAGATACCGGGGAGCTGTTTTTT
TRBJ2-1	TRBV5-1	TRBD2	.	CASSVDPAGEKQFF	TGCGCCAGCAGCGTGGATCCAGCGGGGGAAAAGCAGTTCTTC
TRBJ1-1	TRBV11-1	TRBD1	.	CASSRGGGENTEAFF	TGTGCCAGCAGCCGAGGGGGCGGGGAGAACACTGAAGCTTTCTTT
TRBJ2-1	TRBV5-8	.	.	CASSDLLEINEQFF	TGTGCCAGCAGCGATCTACTAGAAATCAATGAGCAGTTCTTC
TRBJ2-5	TRBV2	TRBD2	.	CASSVVLAGTEKETQYF	TGTGCCAGCAGTGTGGTACTAGCGGGGACTGAAAAAGAGACCCAGTACTTC
TRBJ2-1	TRBV10-3	.	.	CAISEQENEQFF	TGTGCCATCAGTGAACAGGAGAATGAGCAGTTCTTC
TRBJ1-6	TRBV6-5	.	once	CASSSSESPLHF	TGTGCCAGCAGTTCTTCAGAATCACCCCTCCACTTT
TRBJ2-7	TRBV4-2	TRBD2	.	CASSGTGGEEGLSYEQYF	TGTGCCAGCAGCGGGACCGGGGGGGAGGAGGGCTTATCCTACGAGCAGTACTTC
TRBJ1-2	TRBV27	TRBD1	once	CASSYIQGQQGGYTF	TGTGCCAGCAGTTACATACAGGGACAACAGGGGGGCTACACCTTC
TRBJ2-3	TRBV11-2	TRBD2	.	CASSLSGGPSDTQYF	TGTGCCAGCAGCTTATCGGGGGGGCCATCAGATACGCAGTATTTT
TRBJ1-1	TRBV2	TRBD1	.	CASRIEGATEAFF	TGTGCCAGCAGGATAGAGGGGGCTACTGAAGCTTTCTTT
TRBJ1-5	TRBV30	.	.	CAWSGSFVRNQPQHF	TGTGCCTGGTCAGGGTCGTTCGTTCGGAATCAGCCCCAGCATTTT
TRBJ1-2	TRBV19	.	.	CASKEGLDYGYTF	TGTGCCAGTAAGGAGGGACTTGACTATGGCTACACCTTC
TRBJ2-7	TRBV27	.	.	CASSLKGWVYEQYF	TGTGCCAGCAGTTTAAAGGGGTGGGTATACGAGCAGTACTTC
TRBJ2-5	TRBV19	TRBD1	.	CASSIISGGAETQYF	TGTGCCAGTAGTATAATATCAGGGGGCGCAGAGACCCAGTACTTC
TRBJ1-4	TRBV18	.	once	CASSKTGQSSNEKLFF	TGTGCCAGCTCGAAAACAGGGCAGTCTTCTAATGAAAAACTGTTTTTT
TRBJ2-1	TRBV5-3	TRBD1	.	CARSLKTGNEQFF	TGTGCCAGAAGCCTAAAGACAGGGAATGAGCAGTTCTTC
TRBJ2-2	TRBV4-1	.	few	CASSPLAVITGELFF	TGCGCCAGCAGCCCTTTGGCGGTAATCACCGGGGAGCTGTTTTTT
TRBJ2-5	TRBV7-7	.	few	CASSSSVHQRRETQYF	TGTGCTAGCAGCTCCTCAGTCCACCAGAGGAGAGAGACCCAGTACTTC
TRBJ1-2	TRBV27	TRBD1	few	CASSLDRDSIYGYTF	TGTGCCAGCAGTTTAGATAGGGACAGCATATATGGCTACACCTTC
TRBJ1-3	TRBV5-6	.	.	CASSLVVPSLGNTIYF	TGTGCCAGCAGCTTGGTAGTGCCATCCCTTGGAAACACCATATATTTT
TRBJ1-1	TRBV5-4	TRBD1	.	CASSRPGQGALWEAFF	TGTGCCAGCAGCCGACCGGGACAGGGGGCGTTATGGGAGGCTTTCTTT
TRBJ2-7	TRBV13	TRBD1	.	CASTLGQRWHEQYF	TGTGCCAGCACTTTGGGACAGAGGTGGCACGAGCAGTACTTC
TRBJ1-6	TRBV2	.	once	CASRAQGSYNSPLHF	TGTGCCAGCAGGGCCCAGGGCTCCTATAATTCACCCCTCCACTTT
TRBJ1-2	TRBV2	.	.	CASSYRANYGYTF	TGTGCCAGCAGTTACAGGGCCAACTATGGCTACACCTTC
TRBJ2-7	TRBV6-5	.	once	CASSFPGAYEQYF	TGTGCCAGCAGTTTCCCAGGGGCCTACGAGCAGTACTTC
TRBJ2-2	TRBV4-2	TRBD2	.	CASSQALAGGYTGELFF	TGTGCCAGCAGCCAAGCATTAGCGGGGGGATACACCGGGGAGCTGTTTTTT
TRBJ2-7	TRBV7-2	TRBD2	once	CASSLVAAGLTYEQYF	TGTGCCAGCAGCTTAGTCGCAGCGGGACTAACCTACGAGCAGTACTTC
TRBJ1-1	TRBV2	TRBD1	once	CASRETGGLMNTEAFF	TGTGCCAGCAGGGAAACAGGGGGTCTTATGAACACTGAAGCTTTCTTT
TRBJ2-5	TRBV4-1	TRBD1	once	CASSPGQVWQETQYF	TGCGCCAGCAGCCCCGGACAGGTCTGGCAAGAGACCCAGTACTTC
TRBJ2-5	TRBV5-1	TRBD2	.	CASSPGLAGGIWAQGETQYF	TGCGCCAGCAGCCCAGGACTAGCGGGAGGCATTTGGGCACAAGGAGAGACCCAGTACTTC
TRBJ2-1	TRBV5-1	.	once	CASSLSLVYDEQFF	TGCGCCAGCAGCTTGTCACTAGTCTATGATGAGCAGTTCTTC
TRBJ2-1	TRBV9	.	once	CASGSWYYNEQFF	TGTGCCAGCGGCAGTTGGTACTACAATGAGCAGTTCTTC
TRBJ2-7	TRBV5-8	.	.	CASRVIGAGYEQYF	TGTGCCAGCAGGGTAATAGGGGCGGGGTACGAGCAGTACTTC
TRBJ1-2	TRBV4-1	.	.	CASSPTQSPYGYTF	TGCGCCAGCAGCCCTACCCAATCTCCCTATGGCTACACCTTC
TRBJ2-1	TRBV4-3	.	.	CASSQDLRSSYNEQFF	TGCGCCAGCAGCCAAGATCTCCGTAGCTCCTACAATGAGCAGTTCTTC
TRBJ1-2	TRBV5-1	.	few	CASSLVGGEGYTF	TGCGCCAGCAGCTTGGTGGGCGGGGAAGGCTACACCTTC
TRBJ1-3	TRBV5-4	.	.	CASSLADTGNTIYF	TGTGCCAGCAGCTTGGCCGATACAGGAAACACCATATATTTT